These T cell receptor beta chains were read from a single sample in a study of blood T cell repertoires in COVID-19. Assay: immunoSEQ multiplex PCR; the TCRdb copy retains only in-frame clones and omits some. The data contain more than 65,000 clones, 82% of them singletons. The sequenced sample consisted of peripheral blood. These TCRs come from a woman older than 75 with acute or convalescent COVID-19. Both conserved end residues are part of each CDR3. The D gene is left open where the match is weak. Clone size is shown for a subset of rows, as once, few, many or a class of expanded clone.

clone size	D gene	V gene	J gene	CDR3 protein	CDR3 DNA
NA	TRBD1	TRBV6-5	TRBJ2-1	CASSYGQGAYNEQFF	TGTGCCAGCAGTTACGGACAGGGGGCCTACAATGAGCAGTTCTTC
NA	NA	TRBV5-1	TRBJ2-6	CASSLSGSGYSGANVLTF	TGCGCCAGCAGCTTGAGTGGTTCGGGTTACTCTGGGGCCAACGTCCTGACTTTC
NA	NA	TRBV24-1	TRBJ2-2	CATSDFRESTGELFF	TGTGCCACCAGTGATTTCCGGGAAAGCACCGGGGAGCTGTTTTTT
medium-sized	TRBD1	TRBV6-5	TRBJ1-2	CASSLTGGYGYTF	TGTGCCAGCAGCTTGACAGGGGGCTATGGCTACACCTTC
NA	NA	TRBV29-1	TRBJ2-1	CSVAAKRGGYNEQFF	TGCAGCGTCGCAGCTAAGCGCGGAGGCTACAATGAGCAGTTCTTC
NA	TRBD1	TRBV5-8	TRBJ2-1	CASSFGQGVINEQFF	TGTGCCAGCAGCTTCGGACAGGGGGTTATCAATGAGCAGTTCTTC
NA	TRBD1	TRBV6-5	TRBJ2-2	CASGQGGTGELFF	TGTGCCAGCGGACAGGGGGGTACCGGGGAGCTGTTTTTT
NA	NA	TRBV5-6	TRBJ1-5	CASSRHRVGGNQPQHF	TGTGCCAGCAGCCGGCACAGGGTAGGAGGCAATCAGCCCCAGCATTTT
NA	NA	TRBV9	TRBJ1-5	CASSVKKGRVNQPQHF	TGTGCCAGCAGCGTAAAGAAAGGCAGGGTCAATCAGCCCCAGCATTTT
NA	TRBD1	TRBV29-1	TRBJ2-7	CSVEGGQGAYEQYF	TGCAGCGTTGAAGGGGGACAGGGGGCATACGAGCAGTACTTC
NA	TRBD1	TRBV5-1	TRBJ2-7	CASSEAGQENEQYF	TGCGCCAGCAGCGAGGCGGGACAGGAGAACGAGCAGTACTTC
few	NA	TRBV2	TRBJ2-7	CASRTPVPYEQYF	TGTGCCAGCAGGACACCGGTCCCCTACGAGCAGTACTTC
NA	NA	TRBV10-3	TRBJ1-3	CAISESLVPPGNTIYF	TGTGCCATCAGTGAGTCACTGGTTCCACCTGGAAACACCATATATTTT
NA	TRBD2	TRBV6-5	TRBJ2-3	CASSSTSGRADTQYF	TGTGCCAGCAGTTCGACTAGCGGGAGGGCAGATACGCAGTATTTT
few	TRBD1	TRBV4-3	TRBJ1-2	CASSQEVTGTGGARYGYTF	TGCGCCAGCAGCCAAGAGGTTACCGGGACAGGGGGCGCGAGGTATGGCTACACCTTC
NA	NA	TRBV30	TRBJ1-5	CAWNPTYGFNQPQHF	TGTGCCTGGAACCCGACATACGGTTTCAATCAGCCCCAGCATTTT
NA	NA	TRBV3-1/TRBV3-2	TRBJ1-4	CASSQEPVDSPNEKLFF	TGTGCCAGCAGCCAAGAACCGGTGGACAGTCCTAATGAAAAACTGTTTTTT
NA	NA	TRBV27	TRBJ2-3	CASFGTHRFTDTQYF	TGTGCCAGCTTCGGGACTCACCGCTTCACAGATACGCAGTATTTT
NA	TRBD1	TRBV30	TRBJ2-3	CAWRGQPDTQYF	TGTGCCTGGAGGGGACAGCCAGATACGCAGTATTTT
NA	NA	TRBV18	TRBJ2-7	CASSRPGEQYF	TGTGCCAGCTCACGTCCCGGCGAGCAGTACTTC
NA	NA	TRBV3-1/TRBV3-2	TRBJ1-5	CASSQDASSNQPQHF	TGTGCCAGCAGCCAAGATGCGAGTAGCAATCAGCCCCAGCATTTT
NA	TRBD1	TRBV6-6	TRBJ2-7	CASSSVRGPPYEQYF	TGTGCCAGCAGTTCAGTCAGGGGGCCCCCCTACGAGCAGTACTTC
NA	TRBD1	TRBV5-1	TRBJ1-1	CASSLARTGGITEAFF	TGCGCCAGCAGCTTGGCTCGGACAGGGGGCATCACTGAAGCTTTCTTT
once	NA	TRBV7-3	TRBJ2-2	CASSLTQGGELFF	TGTGCCAGCAGCTTAACCCAGGGCGGGGAGCTGTTTTTT